The TCR beta chain under discussion was sequenced for a study of OX40 agonist ivuxolimab in advanced cancers. Produced via immunoSEQ multiplex PCR; TCRdb's table is partial and in-frame only. The table has 40,000 to 60,000 clones, about nine tenths seen once. Comments on this clone: Its antigen remains unknown.

Trimming stripped 4 bases from V and 2 bases from J, with 8 bases between. CDR1 is MDHEN, CDR2 SYDVKM, per germline. This CDR3 is 13 amino acids long. Exclusion of a patient followed from autoimmune disease history or systemic immunosuppression. Study outcomes and limitations: Clonal expansion was among the lowest in partial responders at 0.1-3.0 mg/kg, especially CD8+. The study did not work out the antigen specificity of the expanded peripheral T cells.

The starting material was CD4+ or CD8+ T cells sorted from blood, obtained in a trial of the OX40 agonist ivuxolimab. This chain links TRBV28 with TRBJ2-5; D unclear. The receptor was isolated from an adult with an advanced solid tumor such as melanoma, head and neck, liver or kidney cancer. The CDR3 loop reads CASSSLIQETQYF. CDR3 nucleotide sequence: TGTGCCAGCAGTTCCCTTATACAAGAGACCCAGTACTTC.